This TCR beta chain was found in a study of somatic mutations in cytotoxic T cells in rheumatoid arthritis (dated by TCRdb to the late 2010s). Looking at the study overall: Some V beta antibody-stained T-cell populations were flow-sorted on a FACSAria II or Sony SH800 at nearly 100% purity, and sorted V beta1+ cells also underwent TCRB sequencing. In newly diagnosed rheumatoid arthritis without treatment, the study examined if expanded CD8+ T-cell clones harbor somatic mutations, relying on TCRB deep sequencing to characterize clonality. A total of 65 or so rheumatoid arthritis patients and 20 to 25 healthy controls underwent TCRB deep sequencing. Patient and control groups had essentially identical median ages.

From the cysteine up to the phenylalanine, the CDR3 has a length of 15 residues. The retained sequence is limited to the CDR3, 45 bases, with the frame set at the first base. V drops 3 bases and J drops 5 bases, leaving 14 bases in between. Per the germline V gene, SGDLS is the CDR1 and YYNGEE is the CDR2. Findings and caveats that apply to the study as a whole: Several identical CD8+ TCRB sequences were found in both blood and synovial fluid, and in 8 of 65 patients the largest CD8+ clone exceeded 20% of CD8+ cells. CD8+ T-cell clonality in rheumatoid arthritis patients was not significantly different from that in age-matched healthy controls. Healthy controls showed no age-related increase in CD8+ clonality, whereas patients did (Spearman r ≈ 0.49). No adjustment for multiple comparisons was made for the slight TRBV07 underrepresentation in patients. Viral specificity could not be ruled out by absence from virus-specific databases, and the antigen targets of the expanded CD8+ clones remained unknown.

Sequencing of TCRB CDR3 was done on genomic DNA with the immunoSEQ assay. The paper's processing steps were these. Nothing other than productive TCRB rearrangements was included in the analyses. Defining a clone by its unique TCRB CDR3 sequence, the study calculated clonality as a productive clonality index derived from Shannon entropy. Repertoire overlap between two samples was calculated from the template counts of each clone relative to total templates per sample. V-gene usage measured by flow cytometry correlated with TCRB sequencing V-gene usage, with a Spearman r of less than 0.65. Here the immuneACCESS table is served through TCRdb, limited to in-frame sequences with V and J called. Missing clones are a known gap in these copies; in checked studies unresolved V genes cover under half, and the rest lacks a known reason. The D gene and trimming were derived from the DNA, and the V and J assignments and clone size from that table. The sample table shows thousands of clones, and less than 75% are seen once. Clones ranked in the top ten supply 35% to 45% of the sample.

Healthy controls were roughly 20 blood donors whose buffy coats were used, with a median age of around 56 years (range roughly 20-80) and about 55% female. Positive magnetic bead selection on an AutoMACS was used to isolate CD4+ and CD8+ cells, with flow cytometry used to check purity. Ficoll-Paque PLUS density gradient separation was used to isolate peripheral blood mononuclear cells. DNA was extracted from CD4-enriched, CD8-enriched or PBMC samples with Nucleospin Tissue or Tissue XS kits and quantified with a Qubit 2.0 fluorometer. Concerning this clone itself: The specificity of this receptor is unknown. No base-level quality is on record; no much larger clone is a single base apart.

The chain joins TRBV9 to TRBJ2-2, with TRBD1 perhaps the D gene, on 6 matching bases. Sequencing was performed on CD8+ T cells sorted from blood. The TCR sequence derives from a man between 40 and 49 years old in good health. In nucleotide form, the sequence is TGTGCCAGCAGCGAGACAGGCTCGGGGACCGGGGAGCTGTTTTTT. This gives the protein CASSETGSGTGELFF.